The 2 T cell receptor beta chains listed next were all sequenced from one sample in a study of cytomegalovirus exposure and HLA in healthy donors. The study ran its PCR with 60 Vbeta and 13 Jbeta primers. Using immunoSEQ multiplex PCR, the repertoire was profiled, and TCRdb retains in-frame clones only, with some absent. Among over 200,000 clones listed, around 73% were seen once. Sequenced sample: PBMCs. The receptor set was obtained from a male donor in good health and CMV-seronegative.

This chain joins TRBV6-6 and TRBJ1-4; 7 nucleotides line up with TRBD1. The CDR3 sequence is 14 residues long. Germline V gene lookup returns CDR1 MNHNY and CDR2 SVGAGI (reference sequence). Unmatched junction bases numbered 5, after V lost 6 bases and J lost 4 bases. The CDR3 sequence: CASRQGRGNEKLFF. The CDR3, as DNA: TGTGCCAGCAGACAGGGGCGAGGTAATGAAAAACTGTTTTTT.

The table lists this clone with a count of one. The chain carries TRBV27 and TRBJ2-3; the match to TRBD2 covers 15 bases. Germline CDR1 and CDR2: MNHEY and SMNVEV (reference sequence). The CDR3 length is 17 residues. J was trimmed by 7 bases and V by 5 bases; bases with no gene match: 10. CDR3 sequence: CASSLIGGTSGRNTQYF. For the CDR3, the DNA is TGTGCCAGCAGTCTTATAGGGGGGACTAGCGGGAGGAATACGCAGTATTTT.